A selection of T cell receptor beta chains follows, all from one sample in a study of siplizumab effects on memory and regulatory T cells. The assay was immunoSEQ multiplex PCR, and TCRdb's table has in-frame clones only and misses some. The table records thousands of clones, 50% to 65% of them present only once. The antigens of these receptors remain unknown. The sequencing sample was made of CFSE-low (dividing) CD8+ T cells sorted from an allogeneic mixed lymphocyte reaction. Every receptor here comes from a human donor in good health; the cells came from an allogeneic mixed lymphocyte reaction. Some clones in this sample may be carry-over from other donors' samples. Each CDR3 is given with its conserved first and last residue.

TRBV15 | CATKHGMSSTDTQYF
TRBV4-1 | CASSQDRGSTYEQYF
TRBV7-9 | CASSWEGPTEAFF
TRBV27 | CASSQTGEMIYEQYF
TRBV7-9 | CASSLLPSGGDEQFF
TRBV2 | CASSGFFQETQYF
TRBV29-1 | CSAVRSGELFF
TRBV19 | CASSIVGGGRYNEQFF
TRBV30 | CAWSRVGAGTDTQYF
TRBV19 | CASSIAGTEFYEQYF
TRBV4-1 | CASSQVAGSYEQYF
TRBV19 | CATSILGTSGFYEQYF
TRBV27 | CASTGTGHYEQYF
TRBV7-8 | CASRGAYRQIYEQYF
TRBV2 | CASSESQGAYGYTF
TRBV6-5 | CATTLGVGAYEQYF
TRBV2 | CASSPITGDSGNTIYF
TRBV5-1 | CASSSGGGTTGELFF
TRBV14 | CASSLAGGPYEQYF
TRBV14 | CASSQGAATSYEQYF
TRBV6-4 | CASSDVPGRTEAFF
TRBV19 | CASSAGLYNEQFF
TRBV7-2 | CASSFPLAIYNEQFF
TRBV4-1 | CASSQVEGRADTQYF
TRBV5-1 | CASSWGQPYEQYF
TRBV7-9 | CASSQGVIDREGYF
TRBV6-1 | CASSEVGGSAEAFF
TRBV5-1 | CASSIWDSSSYEQYF
TRBV4-2 | CASRSGYEQYF
TRBV5-4 | CASSLELAGAAYEQYF
TRBV19 | CASAYTGYYEQYF